One and the same sample provided the 24 T cell receptor beta chains below, sequenced in a study of T cell responses to AZD1222 COVID-19 vaccine. Clones were read by immunoSEQ multiplex PCR, and TCRdb kept only the in-frame ones, dropping some. The sample contains roughly 70,000 clones, 79% of which appear only once. The sequencing used peripheral blood, collected on day 0 of MenACWY control vaccination. The source is an adult in good health.

The chain joins TRBV30 to TRBJ1-1, with D uncertain. This CDR3 is 11 amino acids long. Germline V gene data show CDR1 as GTSNPN and CDR2 as SVGIG (reference sequence). V was trimmed by 0 bases and J by 7 bases, leaving 6 bases between them. The CDR3 here is CAWSVKVEAFF. The CDR3 DNA reads TGTGCCTGGAGTGTCAAGGTTGAAGCTTTCTTT.

The chain links TRBV29-1 to TRBJ1-5, with 7 bases identical to TRBD1. Germline V gives CDR1 SQVTM, CDR2 ANQGSEA. The CDR3 is 14 amino acids. Unmatched junction bases numbered 12, after V lost 6 bases and J lost 7 bases. Here the CDR3 DNA reads TGCAGCGTCGCCACTACAGGGGCGGGCCAGCCCCAGCATTTT. Its translation is CSVATTGAGQPQHF. The full variable domain, with the rest looked up from reference TRBV29-1 and TRBJ1-5, is SAVISQKPSRDICQRGTSLTIQCQVDSQVTMMFWYRQQPGQSLTLIATANQGSEATYESGFVIDKFPISRPNLTFSTLTVSNMSPEDSSIYLCSVATTGAGQPQHFGDGTRLSIL.

J is TRBJ2-7 and V is TRBV30, with D perhaps TRBD1 (7 bases). This CDR3 contains 15 residues. V was cut by 2 bases and J by 4 bases, with 18 bases left in between. The germline CDR1 and CDR2 sequences are GTSNPN and SVGIG (reference sequence). The CDR3 DNA follows: TGTGCCTGGAGTTCTTCTCGGAGGGGGCGGTACGAGCAGTACTTC. Translation gives CAWSSSRRGRYEQYF.

The rearrangement joins TRBV5-1 to TRBJ1-3; weak D call: TRBD1 (5 bases). In germline, CDR1 is SGHRS, CDR2 YFSETQ. The CDR3 length is 16 residues. Trimming shortened V by 1 base and J by 2 bases, and 13 bases separated the two germline ends. CDR3 protein: CASSLLGLGAGNTIYF. For the CDR3, the DNA is TGCGCCAGCAGCTTGTTAGGCTTGGGGGCTGGAAACACCATATATTTT.

The chain employs TRBV11-3 and TRBJ2-2; D assignment may be TRBD1 or TRBD2 (5 bases each). Germline CDR1 and CDR2: SGHNT and YENEEA. V lost 4 bases to trimming and J lost 1 base, with 7 bases between them. CDR3 length: 14 residues. CDR3: CASSSGRNTGELFF. The CDR3 DNA is TGTGCCAGCAGCTCGGGACGGAACACCGGGGAGCTGTTTTTT.

This chain connects TRBV19 to TRBJ2-3; D assignment may be TRBD1 or TRBD2 (8 bases each). V was clipped by 6 bases and J by 8 bases, with 18 bases between them. Germline V CDR1 and CDR2: LNHDA, SQIVND (reference sequence). CDR3 size: 14 residues. As DNA, the CDR3 is TGTGCCAGTAGGGGACAGGCCGCGGGGGGTACGCAGTATTTT. Translating it yields CASRGQAAGGTQYF.

This clone was observed a handful of times. The chain has TRBV25-1 and TRBJ1-6; 9 nucleotides line up with TRBD1. J lost 11 bases, V lost 8 bases, and 16 bases had no gene match. Germline V gene lookup returns CDR1 MGHDK and CDR2 SYGVNS. This CDR3 comprises 16 residues. The CDR3 region has the DNA TGTGCCAGCGTCGTCCCGGGACAGGGTACGGACCCACCCCTCCACTTT. This sequence encodes CASVVPGQGTDPPLHF. The entire variable domain, with the rest obtained from reference TRBV25-1 and TRBJ1-6, is as follows: EADIYQTPRYLVIGTGKKITLECSQTMGHDKMYWYQQDPGMELHLIHYSYGVNSTEKGDLSSESTVSRIRTEHFPLTLESARPSHTSQYLCASVVPGQGTDPPLHFGNGTRLTVT.

This clone appeared a few times. This chain uses TRBV7-9 with TRBJ2-7; tentative D call: TRBD2 (6 bases). The CDR3 sequence is 14 residues long. V gave up 7 bases and J gave up 8 bases, with 21 bases separating them. Germline V gene data show CDR1 as SEHNR and CDR2 as FQNEAQ (reference sequence). The CDR3 DNA sequence: TGTGCCAGCAACGCCGGGACGGGAGAAAAAAAGCAGTACTTC. It translates to CASNAGTGEKKQYF. Full variable domain (rest looked up from reference TRBV7-9 and TRBJ2-7): DTGVSQNPRHKITKRGQNVTFRCDPISEHNRLYWYRQTLGQGPEFLTYFQNEAQLEKSRLLSDRFSAERPKGSFSTLEIQRTEQGDSAMYLCASNAGTGEKKQYFGPGTRLTVT.

The rearrangement links TRBV5-4 to TRBJ2-5; TRBD2 aligns across 9 bases. This CDR3 comprises 16 residues. Germline CDR1 and CDR2: SGHNT and YYREEE (reference sequence). Unmatched junction bases numbered 8, after V lost 1 base and J lost 4 bases. The DNA for the CDR3 is TGTGCCAGCAGCTTGTGGGGTAGCGGGGGTTTAGAGACCCAGTACTTC. Amino acids: CASSLWGSGGLETQYF.

The chain recombines TRBV4-2 with TRBJ1-3; 8 bases match TRBD1. The CDR3 is made up of 21 amino acids. Looked up from germline, CDR1 is LGHNA and CDR2 is YNFKEQ. J gave up 0 bases and V 0 bases, and 16 bases lay outside the gene matches. The CDR3 protein is CASSQEAGARGRLSSGNTIYF. The CDR3 DNA reads as TGTGCCAGCAGCCAAGAGGCAGGAGCCAGGGGGCGCCTTAGCTCTGGAAACACCATATATTTT.

The chain is built from TRBV30 and TRBJ2-3; tentatively, D is TRBD2 (5 bases). CDR3 length equals 13 residues. Trimming shortened V by 5 bases and J by 5 bases, and 14 bases separated the two germline ends. CDR1 is GTSNPN, CDR2 SVGIG, per germline (reference sequence). The CDR3 reads CAWLKPRGDTQYF. CDR3 nucleotide sequence: TGTGCCTGGCTCAAGCCCCGGGGAGATACGCAGTATTTT.

This chain joins TRBV11-3 and TRBJ2-5; tentatively, D is TRBD2 (6 bases). Trimming removed 0 bases at V and 5 bases at J, with 16 bases between. The CDR3 totals 16 residues. Germline CDR1 reads SGHNT; CDR2 reads YENEEA. Here the CDR3 DNA reads TGTGCCAGCAGCTTAGAAGTTGGGGGAGGAGAGGAGACCCAGTACTTC. Translating gives CASSLEVGGGEETQYF.

This chain links TRBV30 with TRBJ1-2; D remains unclear. The CDR3 is 13 residues long. In germline, CDR1 is GTSNPN, CDR2 SVGIG (reference sequence). Between the trimmed V and J ends, which lost 5 bases and 6 bases, there was a span of 16 bases. The CDR3 spells CAWGPWNSNGYTF. In DNA, the CDR3 is TGTGCCTGGGGCCCTTGGAACTCTAATGGCTACACCTTC.

The rearrangement uses TRBV5-8 and TRBJ1-4; 9 bases are a match to TRBD1. CDR1 SGHTS and CDR2 YDEGEE come from the germline V gene. The J segment lost 8 bases and the V segment lost 3 bases, leaving 8 bases of the junction unmatched. The CDR3 length is 15 residues. CDR3 bases: TGTGCCAGCAGCTCTCCGGGACAGGGCTTAGAAAAACTGTTTTTT. Protein: CASSSPGQGLEKLFF.

The chain carries TRBV6-5 and TRBJ2-6; D gene unclear. Germline V CDR1 and CDR2: MNHEY, SVGAGI. The CDR3 is 14 amino acids. Between the trimmed V and J ends, which lost 8 bases and 0 bases, there was a span of 8 bases. CDR3 sequence: CASVGPSGANVLTF. As DNA, the CDR3 is TGTGCCAGCGTCGGACCCTCTGGGGCCAACGTCCTGACTTTC.

V and J are TRBV5-1 and TRBJ1-6, with 9 positions matching TRBD1. V was pared by 0 bases and J by 6 bases, with 10 bases of the junction left unmatched. CDR3 length: 18 residues. Germline CDR1 reads SGHRS; CDR2 reads YFSETQ. The CDR3 loop is CASSLVIQRTGVNSPLHF. The CDR3 DNA is TGCGCCAGCAGCTTGGTTATCCAAAGGACAGGGGTTAATTCACCCCTCCACTTT. Drawing the rest from reference TRBV5-1 and TRBJ1-6, the complete variable domain is KAGVTQTPRYLIKTRGQQVTLSCSPISGHRSVSWYQQTPGQGLQFLFEYFSETQRNKGNFPGRFSGRQFSNSRSEMNVSTLELGDSALYLCASSLVIQRTGVNSPLHFGNGTRLTVT.

This chain uses TRBV20-1 with TRBJ2-3; D is uncertain. The CDR3 is made up of 11 amino acids. The V end lost 4 bases, the J end lost 5 bases, and 7 bases lay between the germline ends. CDR1 is DFQATT and CDR2 is SNEGSKA in the germline V gene (reference sequence). CDR3 region: CSAMPVDTQYF. CDR3 in DNA: TGCAGTGCTATGCCGGTAGATACGCAGTATTTT.

This chain links TRBV11-1 with TRBJ2-7; D possibly corresponds to TRBD1 (5 bases). There are 11 residues in the CDR3. The germline V and J ends were trimmed by 5 bases and 10 bases, with 12 bases remaining between them. The germline V gene encodes CDR1 SGHAT and CDR2 FQDESV (reference sequence). CDR3 residues: CASSIGAVQYF. In nucleotides, the CDR3 is TGTGCCAGCAGCATTGGGGCGGTTCAGTACTTC.

This clone has more than one count but fewer than ten. The chain combines TRBV11-2 with TRBJ2-1; maybe TRBD1 (5 bases). This CDR3 is 13 amino acids long. The V gene's germline CDR1 is SGHAT and CDR2 FQNNGV. V was trimmed by 2 bases and J by 7 bases, leaving 9 bases between them. In nucleotides, the CDR3 is TGTGCCAGCAGCTTAATTGGACAAAATGAGCAGTTCTTC. Amino acid sequence: CASSLIGQNEQFF.

This clone was detected only once. The chain couples TRBV7-3 to TRBJ2-4; D tentatively reads TRBD1 or TRBD2 (5 bases each). V was cut by 11 bases and J by 3 bases, with 11 bases left in between. The CDR3 loop spans 12 amino acids. Germline lookup yields CDR1 SGHTA and CDR2 FQGTGA. CDR3 nucleotide sequence: TGTGCCGGGGGACGGAGCAAAAACATTCAGTACTTC. Its translation: CAGGRSKNIQYF.

This clone appeared a single time. V is TRBV5-5 and J is TRBJ1-3, with D uncertain. V lost 0 bases, J lost 4 bases, and 17 bases lay in between. CDR1 is SGHKS, CDR2 YYEKEE, per germline (reference sequence). This CDR3 region has 17 residues. For the CDR3, the DNA is TGTGCCAGCAGCTTGGGAGGCTTAACCTCCTCAGGAAACACCATATATTTT. Translation: CASSLGGLTSSGNTIYF.

This chain links TRBV6-6 with TRBJ1-2; TRBD1 matches at 8 bases. CDR1 is MNHNY and CDR2 is SVGAGI in the germline V gene (reference sequence). This CDR3 is 13 amino acids long. V gave up 8 bases and J gave up 8 bases; unmatched junction bases: 10. The CDR3 nucleotides read TGTGCCAGCGGTCCTCAGGGGGCTTTAGGCTACACCTTC. This encodes CASGPQGALGYTF.

V gene TRBV19 combines with J gene TRBJ1-3; no reliable D call. This CDR3 comprises 14 residues. Germline V CDR1 and CDR2: LNHDA, SQIVND (reference sequence). V shed 5 bases and J shed 5 bases, with 13 bases lying between them. The CDR3 loop reads CASSVSKTRNTIYF. CDR3 in DNA: TGTGCCAGTAGTGTGAGTAAGACCCGAAACACCATATATTTT.

The J gene is TRBJ1-2, the V gene TRBV5-6, with D hard to call. The CDR3 spans 14 residues. The V end lost 4 bases, the J end lost 4 bases, and 14 bases lay between the germline ends. CDR1 and CDR2 (germline): SGHDT, YYEEEE. The CDR3 is CASSHSSRTYGYTF. DNA for the CDR3: TGTGCCAGCAGCCATTCTTCTAGGACCTATGGCTACACCTTC.